These 31 T cell receptor beta chains were sequenced from one sample in a study of blood T cell repertoires in COVID-19. Method: immunoSEQ multiplex PCR; TCRdb's copy keeps in-frame clones and lacks some. The sample includes about 100,000 clones, approximately 86% of them seen just once. What was sequenced was peripheral blood. All receptors derive from a human donor in a cohort sampled during active COVID-19.

The V call is TRBV28, the J call TRBJ1-1; D call uncertain. With 3 bases removed from V and 1 base from J, the gap between germline ends came to 6 bases. The length of the CDR3 is 13 residues. Germline lookup yields CDR1 MDHEN and CDR2 SYDVKM. CDR3 DNA: TGTGCCAGCAGTTTTAGTGAGAACACTGAAGCTTTCTTT. Its translation: CASSFSENTEAFF.

This clone occurred once. V and J are TRBV7-3 and TRBJ2-2, with TRBD2 matching 7 bases. Germline-derived CDR1 and CDR2 are SGHTA and FQGTGA. With 2 bases clipped from V and 2 bases from J, the junction kept 5 bases outside the gene matches. The CDR3 loop spans 16 amino acids. The chain's CDR3 is CASSLVAGFNTGELFF. The CDR3 coding sequence is TGTGCCAGCAGCTTAGTAGCGGGCTTTAACACCGGGGAGCTGTTTTTT.

This chain connects TRBV19 to TRBJ2-2, with a weak D call TRBD1 (5 bases). V dropped 1 base and J dropped 5 bases, with 17 bases sitting between them. The CDR3 spans 17 residues. CDR1 is LNHDA, CDR2 SQIVND, per germline (reference sequence). The CDR3 DNA is TGTGCCAGTAGTATAGCCCGCGGCCAGGGTTGGACCGGGGAGCTGTTTTTT. Protein: CASSIARGQGWTGELFF.

The chain couples TRBV4-1 to TRBJ2-1, with TRBD2 matching over 8 bases. Germline V lookup: CDR1 MGHRA, CDR2 YSYEKL. The CDR3 covers 16 residues. Trimming cost V 4 bases and J 0 bases; bases outside gene matches: 5. The CDR3 reads CASSRTSGSSYNEQFF. CDR3 DNA: TGCGCCAGCAGCCGAACTAGCGGAAGCTCCTACAATGAGCAGTTCTTC.

This chain joins TRBV6-5 and TRBJ1-2; TRBD1 is a possible D gene (5 bases). Germline V gene lookup returns CDR1 MNHEY and CDR2 SVGAGI. The CDR3 sequence is 12 residues long. V was trimmed by 6 bases and J by 7 bases, leaving 12 bases between them. The CDR3 nucleotides are TGTGCCAGCAGCCTGGACACGATTGGCTACACCTTC. This gives the protein CASSLDTIGYTF.

The V call is TRBV12-3 or TRBV12-4, the J call TRBJ2-1; a possible D gene is TRBD1 (6 bases). The CDR3 length is 13 residues. The V gene lost 3 bases and the J gene lost 10 bases, with 13 bases spanning the gap. The CDR3 reads CASSFATGSEQFF. For the CDR3, the DNA is TGTGCCAGCAGTTTTGCAACAGGGAGCGAGCAGTTCTTC.

This sequence joins TRBV13 and TRBJ2-1; 8 nucleotides align to TRBD2. CDR1 and CDR2 from the germline V gene are PRHDT and FYEKMQ (reference sequence). The CDR3 loop spans 16 amino acids. V lost 1 base, J lost 5 bases, and 7 bases stayed unmatched. CDR3 coding DNA: TGTGCCAGCAGCTTAGTTCTTAGCGGGACACACAATGAGCAGTTCTTC. This translates into CASSLVLSGTHNEQFF.

The chain uses TRBV4-1 and TRBJ2-3, with D possibly TRBD1 on 6 matching bases. Germline-derived CDR1 and CDR2 are MGHRA and YSYEKL. The CDR3 runs to 16 residues. The V end was cut by 4 bases, the J end by 3 bases, with 17 bases between. The CDR3 protein is CASSPPPGGQTDTQYF. The DNA for the CDR3 is TGCGCCAGCAGCCCTCCACCTGGGGGCCAAACAGATACGCAGTATTTT.

V usage is TRBV19 and J usage is TRBJ2-4, with 13 bases identical to TRBD2. V trimming: 3 bases; J trimming: 0 bases; junction bases outside the gene matches: 11. The CDR3 has 20 amino acids. From germline, CDR1 is LNHDA and CDR2 SQIVND (reference sequence). The CDR3 sequence: CASSIRSGTSGTLAKNIQYF. CDR3 DNA: TGTGCCAGTAGTATCAGGTCCGGGACTAGCGGGACCCTAGCCAAAAACATTCAGTACTTC. Variable domain in full (rest from reference TRBV19 and TRBJ2-4): DGGITQSPKYLFRKEGQNVTLSCEQNLNHDAMYWYRQDPGQGLRLIYYSQIVNDFQKGDIAEGYSVSREKKESFPLTVTSAQKNPTAFYLCASSIRSGTSGTLAKNIQYFGAGTRLSVL.

The chain couples TRBV7-6 to TRBJ2-7, with D uncertain. Germline V lookup: CDR1 SGHVS, CDR2 FNYEAQ. The CDR3 length is 15 residues. Between the trimmed V and J ends, which lost 2 bases and 7 bases, there was a span of 18 bases. The CDR3 loop is CASSLRRVSLEEQYF. The DNA for the CDR3 is TGTGCCAGCAGCTTACGTCGGGTAAGCCTTGAGGAGCAGTACTTC.

The CDR3 DNA sequence: TGTGCCAGCAGGTCGTACCGGGACTTTTTAGATTGGGGTGAAGCTTTCTTT. Its protein product is CASRSYRDFLDWGEAFF. This chain uses TRBV2 with TRBJ1-1, with D possibly being TRBD1 (5 bases). Germline loops: CDR1 SNHLY, CDR2 FYNNEI. V shed 6 bases and J shed 7 bases, with 27 bases lying between them. The CDR3 consists of 17 residues.

This rearrangement joins TRBV2 to TRBJ2-5, with D possibly matching TRBD1 (6 bases). The CDR3 spans 11 residues. The germline gives CDR1 SNHLY, CDR2 FYNNEI. V was shortened by 9 bases and J by 5 bases, with 10 bases between the two germline ends. CDR3 nucleotide sequence: TGTGCCAGTACTCAGGGGGAGACCCAGTACTTC. It is translated as CASTQGETQYF. The full variable domain, in which reference TRBV2 and TRBJ2-5 provide the parts outside the CDR3, is EPEVTQTPSHQVTQMGQEVILRCVPISNHLYFYWYRQILGQKVEFLVSFYNNEISEKSEIFDDQFSVERPDGSNFTLKIRSTKLEDSAMYFCASTQGETQYFGPGTRLLVL.

The chain has TRBV6-2 or TRBV6-3 and TRBJ2-1; 14 nucleotides match TRBD2. CDR3 length: 17 amino acids. The germline V gene encodes CDR1 MNHEY and CDR2 SVGEGT. J gave up 4 bases and V 7 bases, and 9 bases lay outside the gene matches. The CDR3, as DNA: TGTGCCAGCACCCCCGGCGGACTAGCGGGAGGTTACAATGAGCAGTTCTTC. Amino acid sequence: CASTPGGLAGGYNEQFF.

The chain links TRBV19 to TRBJ2-2; TRBD1 agrees at 7 bases. The CDR3 is made up of 15 amino acids. The ends lost 4 bases at V and 3 bases at J; junction bases unmatched: 5. Per the germline V gene, CDR1 is LNHDA and CDR2 is SQIVND (reference sequence). CDR3 DNA: TGTGCCAGTAGTACCGGGACAGACTACACCGGGGAGCTGTTTTTT. Protein: CASSTGTDYTGELFF.

The chain is built from TRBV28 and TRBJ1-2; no firm D call. Looked up from germline, CDR1 is MDHEN and CDR2 is SYDVKM. CDR3 length equals 12 residues. V was pared by 8 bases and J by 5 bases, with 12 bases between. In DNA form, the CDR3 reads TGTGCCAGCTTAACGGGGATTTATGGCTACACCTTC. Protein product: CASLTGIYGYTF.

The CDR3 loop reads CASSLWDRVETEAFF. CDR3 coding DNA: TGTGCCAGCAGTTTATGGGACAGGGTCGAGACTGAAGCTTTCTTT. The chain has TRBV5-4 and TRBJ1-1, with 9 positions matching TRBD1. V trimming: 5 bases; J trimming: 5 bases; junction bases outside the gene matches: 10. Germline V lookup: CDR1 SGHNT, CDR2 YYREEE (reference sequence). This CDR3 spans 15 amino acids. The full variable domain, with the rest looked up from reference TRBV5-4 and TRBJ1-1, is ETGVTQSPTHLIKTRGQQVTLRCSSQSGHNTVSWYQQALGQGPQFIFQYYREEENGRGNFPPRFSGLQFPNYSSELNVNALELDDSALYLCASSLWDRVETEAFFGQGTRLTVV.

The chain joins TRBV7-9 to TRBJ2-1; D unclear. There are 13 residues in the CDR3. The ends were cut back, 5 bases at V and 4 bases at J, with 9 bases in the middle. Germline CDR1 and CDR2: SEHNR and FQNEAQ (reference sequence). CDR3: CASSPPRYNEQFF. The CDR3 region has the DNA TGTGCCAGCAGCCCCCCTCGGTACAATGAGCAGTTCTTC.

This chain connects TRBV18 to TRBJ2-7; D possibly corresponds to TRBD1 (5 bases). The ends were cut back, 3 bases at V and 6 bases at J, with 21 bases in the middle. The germline CDR1 and CDR2 sequences are KGHSH and LQKENI. The CDR3 extends over 16 amino acids. The CDR3 here is CASSPYRLDQGSEQYF. The CDR3 bases are TGTGCCAGCTCACCGTATCGATTGGATCAGGGATCCGAGCAGTACTTC.

The J gene is TRBJ2-7, the V gene TRBV3-1 (or the pseudogene TRBV3-2); the match to TRBD2 covers 8 bases. The CDR3 is 14 amino acids. Germline CDR1 LGHDT, CDR2 YNNKEL (reference sequence). V gave up 1 base and J gave up 7 bases; unmatched junction bases: 6. The DNA of the CDR3 is TGTGCCAGCAGCCAAGGCTGGACTAGCACAGAGCAGTACTTC. Protein: CASSQGWTSTEQYF.

CDR3 DNA: TGTGCCAGCAGCTTAGCGGTCGGGAACACTGAAGCTTTCTTT. Protein: CASSLAVGNTEAFF. The chain has TRBV7-9 and TRBJ1-1; D gene ambiguous. CDR1 SEHNR and CDR2 FQNEAQ come from the germline V gene (reference sequence). Trimming removed 0 bases from V and 1 base from J, with 6 bases in between. The CDR3 is 14 amino acids.

V and J are TRBV7-2 and TRBJ2-7; 10 bases align to TRBD2. The length of the CDR3 is 15 residues. V gave up 5 bases and J gave up 1 base; unmatched junction bases: 5. CDR1 is SGHTA, CDR2 FQGNSA, per germline. DNA for the CDR3: TGTGCCAGCAGCATTACTAGCGGGGAGTCCTACGAGCAGTACTTC. Translating gives CASSITSGESYEQYF.

CDR3 loop: CASSVTDYNEQFF. In DNA, the CDR3 is TGTGCCAGCAGTGTCACAGACTACAATGAGCAGTTCTTC. The J gene is TRBJ2-1, the V gene TRBV12-3 or TRBV12-4; D gene ambiguous. CDR3 length equals 13 residues. V lost 5 bases and J lost 3, with 8 bases in between.

V is TRBV18 and J is TRBJ2-5; tentative D call: TRBD2 (5 bases). The V gene's germline CDR1 is KGHSH and CDR2 LQKENI. This CDR3 contains 16 residues. Trimming removed 1 base from V and 5 bases from J, with 17 bases in between. The CDR3 reads CASSPRESATGETQYF. CDR3 nucleotides: TGTGCCAGCTCACCACGGGAGTCCGCTACGGGCGAGACCCAGTACTTC. The whole variable domain, remainder taken from reference TRBV18 and TRBJ2-5, is NAGVMQNPRHLVRRRGQEARLRCSPMKGHSHVYWYRQLPEEGLKFMVYLQKENIIDESGMPKERFSAEFPKEGPSILRIQQVVRGDSAAYFCASSPRESATGETQYFGPGTRLLVL.

The chain employs TRBV18 and TRBJ2-7; 9 bases are shared with TRBD2. Germline assignment: CDR1 KGHSH and CDR2 LQKENI. The CDR3 has 16 residues. V lost 4 bases and J lost 5; bases outside the gene matches: 12. CDR3 DNA sequence: TGTGCCAGCTCACGAACCTCGCGGGGGGGCATGAACGAGCAGTACTTC. Amino acids: CASSRTSRGGMNEQYF.

The CDR3 bases are TGTGCCAGCAGTTTCGGACAGTCTTATGGCTACACCTTC. Its translation is CASSFGQSYGYTF. V usage is TRBV28 and J usage is TRBJ1-2; weak D call: TRBD1 (6 bases). The germline V gene has CDR1 MDHEN and CDR2 SYDVKM. The CDR3 has 13 residues. V dropped 3 bases and J dropped 5 bases, with 10 bases sitting between them.

The V gene is TRBV10-3, the J gene TRBJ2-7, with TRBD1 as a possible D gene (5 bases). The CDR3 sequence is 13 residues long. Trimming left V 3 bases short and J 5 bases short, with 11 bases between. Germline assignment: CDR1 ENHRY and CDR2 SYGVKD. As DNA, the CDR3 is TGTGCCATCAGTGATTCCCGACAGAACGAGCAGTACTTC. It yields the protein CAISDSRQNEQYF.

This clone was recorded many times. The chain recombines TRBV19 with TRBJ2-1; a possible D gene is TRBD2 (7 bases). The germline gives CDR1 LNHDA, CDR2 SQIVND (reference sequence). Trimming cost V 5 bases and J 7 bases, with 15 bases left between them. The CDR3 contains 14 residues. The CDR3 spells CASSLGGASNEQFF. CDR3 DNA sequence: TGTGCCAGTAGTCTTGGGGGGGCGTCGAATGAGCAGTTCTTC.

This chain links TRBV13 with TRBJ1-1; 7 bases match TRBD1. Unmatched junction bases numbered 7, after V lost 5 bases and J lost 4 bases. Germline assignment: CDR1 PRHDT and CDR2 FYEKMQ (reference sequence). There are 14 residues in the CDR3. This CDR3 is CASSPGGLGTEAFF. CDR3 DNA: TGTGCCAGCAGCCCAGGGGGTTTGGGCACTGAAGCTTTCTTT. Looking up the rest from reference TRBV13 and TRBJ1-1 gives the full variable domain: AAGVIQSPRHLIKEKRETATLKCYPIPRHDTVYWYQQGPGQDPQFLISFYEKMQSDKGSIPDRFSAQQFSDYHSELNMSSLELGDSALYFCASSPGGLGTEAFFGQGTRLTVV.

This clone was picked up a small number of times. The same CDR3 arises from other DNA sequences in this sample as well. CDR3 loop: CASSSQVNTEAFF. The CDR3 bases are TGTGCCAGCAGCTCACAGGTGAACACTGAAGCTTTCTTT. This sequence joins TRBV7-9 and TRBJ1-1; maybe TRBD1 (5 bases). CDR3 size: 13 residues. Trimming removed 4 bases at V and 0 bases at J, with 6 bases between. Germline CDR1 SEHNR, CDR2 FQNEAQ (reference sequence). Using reference TRBV7-9 and TRBJ1-1 for the parts outside the CDR3, the full variable domain is DTGVSQNPRHKITKRGQNVTFRCDPISEHNRLYWYRQTLGQGPEFLTYFQNEAQLEKSRLLSDRFSAERPKGSFSTLEIQRTEQGDSAMYLCASSSQVNTEAFFGQGTRLTVV.

The CDR3: CASSLSTSGLGTDTQYF. The DNA for the CDR3 is TGCGCCAGCAGCTTATCCACTAGCGGGCTTGGGACAGATACGCAGTATTTT. The gene calls are TRBV5-1 and TRBJ2-3, with 9 nucleotides matching TRBD2. CDR1 and CDR2 (germline): SGHRS, YFSETQ. V dropped 2 bases and J dropped 3; count of bases not matched to a gene: 10. This CDR3 comprises 17 residues.

The gene calls are TRBV12-3 or TRBV12-4 and TRBJ2-1; D gene ambiguous. The length of the CDR3 is 13 residues. Trimming took 5 bases from V and 6 from J, leaving 11 bases between them. The CDR3 DNA follows: TGTGCCAGCAGTCTCACGGGTTCCAATGAGCAGTTCTTC. Its translation is CASSLTGSNEQFF.